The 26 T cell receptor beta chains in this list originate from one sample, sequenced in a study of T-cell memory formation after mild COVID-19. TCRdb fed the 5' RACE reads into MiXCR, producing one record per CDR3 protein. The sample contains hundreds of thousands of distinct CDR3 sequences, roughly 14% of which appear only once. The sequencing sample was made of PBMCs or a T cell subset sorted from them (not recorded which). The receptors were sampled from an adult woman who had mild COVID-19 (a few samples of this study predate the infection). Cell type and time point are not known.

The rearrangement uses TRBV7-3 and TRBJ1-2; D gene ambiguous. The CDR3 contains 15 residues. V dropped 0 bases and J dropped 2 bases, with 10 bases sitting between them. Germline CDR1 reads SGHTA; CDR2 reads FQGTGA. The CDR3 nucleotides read TGTGCCAGCAGCTTAACTCCAGAGAAAAACTATGGCTACACCTTC. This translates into CASSLTPEKNYGYTF.

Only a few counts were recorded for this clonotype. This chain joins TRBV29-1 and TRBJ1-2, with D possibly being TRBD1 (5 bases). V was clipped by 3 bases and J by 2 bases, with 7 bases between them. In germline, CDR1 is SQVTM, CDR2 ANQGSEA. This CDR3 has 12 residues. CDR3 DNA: TGCAGCGTTGAGTACAGGAACTATGGCTACACCTTC. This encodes CSVEYRNYGYTF. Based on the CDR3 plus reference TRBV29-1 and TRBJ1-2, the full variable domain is SAVISQKPSRDICQRGTSLTIQCQVDSQVTMMFWYRQQPGQSLTLIATANQGSEATYESGFVIDKFPISRPNLTFSTLTVSNMSPEDSSIYLCSVEYRNYGYTFGSGTRLTVV.

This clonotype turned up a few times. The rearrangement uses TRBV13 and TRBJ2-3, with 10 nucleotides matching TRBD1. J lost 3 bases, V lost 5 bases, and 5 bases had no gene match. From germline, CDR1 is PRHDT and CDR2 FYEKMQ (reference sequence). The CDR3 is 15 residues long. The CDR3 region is CASSPGQGKTDTQYF. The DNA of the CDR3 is TGTGCCAGCAGCCCGGGACAGGGGAAGACAGATACGCAGTATTTT.

CDR3 in DNA: TGTGCCAGCAGCCAAGGCGGGACAGTTGAAGCTTTCTTT. It translates to CASSQGGTVEAFF. The chain has TRBV3-1 and TRBJ1-1; 7 bases match TRBD1. In germline, CDR1 is LGHDT, CDR2 YNNKEL (reference sequence). This CDR3 is built from 13 residues. Trimming at V came to 1 base and at J to 7 bases, leaving 3 bases not matched to a gene.

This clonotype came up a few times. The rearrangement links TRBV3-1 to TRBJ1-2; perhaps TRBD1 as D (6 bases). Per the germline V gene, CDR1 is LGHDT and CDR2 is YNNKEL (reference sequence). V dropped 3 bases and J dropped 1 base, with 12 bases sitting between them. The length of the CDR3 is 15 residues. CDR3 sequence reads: CASSQRGRSNYGYTF. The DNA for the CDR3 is TGTGCCAGCAGCCAGCGGGGGCGGAGTAACTATGGCTACACCTTC.

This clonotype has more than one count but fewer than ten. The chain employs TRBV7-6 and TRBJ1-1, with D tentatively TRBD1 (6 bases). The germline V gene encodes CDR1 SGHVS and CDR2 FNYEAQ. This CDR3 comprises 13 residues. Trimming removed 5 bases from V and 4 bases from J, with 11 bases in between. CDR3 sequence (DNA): TGTGCCAGCAGCCAAGGGGGAATCACTGAAGCTTTCTTT. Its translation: CASSQGGITEAFF.

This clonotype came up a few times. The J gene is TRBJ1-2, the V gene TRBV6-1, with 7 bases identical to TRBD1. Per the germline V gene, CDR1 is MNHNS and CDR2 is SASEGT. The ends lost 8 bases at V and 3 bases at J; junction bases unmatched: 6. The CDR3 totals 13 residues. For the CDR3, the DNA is TGTGCCAGCGTGGCAGGGGGGGACTATGGCTACACCTTC. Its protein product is CASVAGGDYGYTF.

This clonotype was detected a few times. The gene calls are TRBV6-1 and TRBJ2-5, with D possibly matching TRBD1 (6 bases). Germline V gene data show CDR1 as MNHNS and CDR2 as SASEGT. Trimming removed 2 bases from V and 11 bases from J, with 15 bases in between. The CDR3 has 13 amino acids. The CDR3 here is CASSENRVPSQYF. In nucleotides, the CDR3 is TGTGCCAGCAGTGAAAACAGGGTCCCGTCTCAGTACTTC.

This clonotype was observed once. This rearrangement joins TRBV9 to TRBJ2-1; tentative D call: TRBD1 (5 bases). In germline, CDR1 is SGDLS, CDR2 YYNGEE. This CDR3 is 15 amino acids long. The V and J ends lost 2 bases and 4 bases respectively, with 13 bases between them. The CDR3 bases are TGTGCCAGCAGCGTCGGTAAGGGGCCTTACAATGAGCAGTTCTTC. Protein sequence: CASSVGKGPYNEQFF.

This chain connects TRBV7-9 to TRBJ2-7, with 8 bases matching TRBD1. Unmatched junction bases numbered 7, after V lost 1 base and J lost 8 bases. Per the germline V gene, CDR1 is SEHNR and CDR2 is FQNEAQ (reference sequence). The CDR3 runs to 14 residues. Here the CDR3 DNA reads TGTGCCAGCAGCTTAGAATTGACAGGGGCCCAGCAGTACTTC. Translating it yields CASSLELTGAQQYF.

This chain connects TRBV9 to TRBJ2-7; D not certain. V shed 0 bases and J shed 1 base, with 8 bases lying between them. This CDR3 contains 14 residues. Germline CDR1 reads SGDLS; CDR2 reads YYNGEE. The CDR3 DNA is TGTGCCAGCAGCGTAGGACCCAAATCCTACGAGCAGTACTTC. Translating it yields CASSVGPKSYEQYF.

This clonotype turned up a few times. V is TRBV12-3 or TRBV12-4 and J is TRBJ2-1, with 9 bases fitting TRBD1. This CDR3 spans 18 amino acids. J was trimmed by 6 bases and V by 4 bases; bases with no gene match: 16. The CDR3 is CASSSESRDRVSFNEQFF. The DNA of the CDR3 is TGTGCCAGCAGTTCAGAGTCCCGGGACAGGGTATCGTTCAATGAGCAGTTCTTC.

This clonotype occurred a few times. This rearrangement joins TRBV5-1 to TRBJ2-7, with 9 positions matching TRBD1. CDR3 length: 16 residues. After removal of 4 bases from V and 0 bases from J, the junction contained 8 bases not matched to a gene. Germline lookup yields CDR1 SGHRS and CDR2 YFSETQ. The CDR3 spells CASSRVTGGNSYEQYF. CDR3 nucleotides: TGCGCCAGCAGCCGGGTGACAGGGGGGAACTCCTACGAGCAGTACTTC.

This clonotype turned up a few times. CDR3 sequence reads: CASSFWGTVIEAFF. The CDR3 nucleotides read TGTGCCAGCAGTTTTTGGGGGACGGTCATTGAAGCTTTCTTT. This chain joins TRBV12-3 or TRBV12-4 and TRBJ1-1, with a possible D match to TRBD1 (5 bases). The CDR3 contains 14 residues. V gave up 3 bases and J gave up 7 bases, with 15 bases separating them.

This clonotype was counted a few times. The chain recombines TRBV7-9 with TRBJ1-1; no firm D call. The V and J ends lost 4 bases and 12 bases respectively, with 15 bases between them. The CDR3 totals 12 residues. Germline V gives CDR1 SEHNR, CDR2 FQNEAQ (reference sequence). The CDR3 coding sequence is TGTGCCAGCAGCTCGGACCTCCCCCCAACTTTCTTT. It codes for CASSSDLPPTFF.

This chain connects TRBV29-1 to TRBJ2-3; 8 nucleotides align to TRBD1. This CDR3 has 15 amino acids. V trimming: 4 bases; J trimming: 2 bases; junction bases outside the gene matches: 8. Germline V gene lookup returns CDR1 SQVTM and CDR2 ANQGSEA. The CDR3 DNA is TGCAGCGTTGCGTCGACAGGGGCGACCACAGATACGCAGTATTTT. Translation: CSVASTGATTDTQYF.

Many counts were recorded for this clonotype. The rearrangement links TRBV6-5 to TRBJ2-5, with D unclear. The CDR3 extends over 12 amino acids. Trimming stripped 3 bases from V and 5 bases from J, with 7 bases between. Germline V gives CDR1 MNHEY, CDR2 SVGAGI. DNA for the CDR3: TGTGCCAGCAGTTATGGCAAGGAGACCCAGTACTTC. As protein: CASSYGKETQYF.

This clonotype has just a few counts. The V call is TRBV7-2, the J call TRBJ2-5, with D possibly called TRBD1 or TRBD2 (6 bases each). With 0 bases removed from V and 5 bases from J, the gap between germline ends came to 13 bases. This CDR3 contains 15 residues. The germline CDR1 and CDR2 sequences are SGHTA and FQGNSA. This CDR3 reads CASSLARGGQETQYF. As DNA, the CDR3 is TGTGCCAGCAGCTTAGCTCGTGGGGGGCAGGAGACCCAGTACTTC.

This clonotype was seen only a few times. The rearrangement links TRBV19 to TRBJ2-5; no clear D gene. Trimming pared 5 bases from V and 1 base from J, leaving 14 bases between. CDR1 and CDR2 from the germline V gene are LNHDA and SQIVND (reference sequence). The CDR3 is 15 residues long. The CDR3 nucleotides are TGTGCCAGTAGTTTAACAGAAACTCGCCAAGAGACCCAGTACTTC. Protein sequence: CASSLTETRQETQYF.

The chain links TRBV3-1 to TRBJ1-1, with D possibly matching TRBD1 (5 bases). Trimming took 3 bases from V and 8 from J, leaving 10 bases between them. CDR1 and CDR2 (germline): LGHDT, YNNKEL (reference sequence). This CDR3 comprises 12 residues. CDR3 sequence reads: CASSQGGREAFF. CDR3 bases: TGTGCCAGCAGCCAGGGGGGAAGGGAAGCTTTCTTT.

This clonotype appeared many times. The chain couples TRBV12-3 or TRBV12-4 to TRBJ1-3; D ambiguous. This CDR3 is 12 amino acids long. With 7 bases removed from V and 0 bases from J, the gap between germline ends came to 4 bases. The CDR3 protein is CASTLSGNTIYF. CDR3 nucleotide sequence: TGTGCCAGCACCCTCTCTGGAAACACCATATATTTT.

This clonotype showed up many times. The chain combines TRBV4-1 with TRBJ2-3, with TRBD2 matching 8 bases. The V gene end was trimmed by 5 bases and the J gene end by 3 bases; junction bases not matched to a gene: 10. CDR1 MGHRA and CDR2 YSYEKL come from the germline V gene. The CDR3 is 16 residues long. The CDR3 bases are TGCGCCAGCAGCAACCGGGAGGGCAGTGGAACAGATACGCAGTATTTT. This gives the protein CASSNREGSGTDTQYF.

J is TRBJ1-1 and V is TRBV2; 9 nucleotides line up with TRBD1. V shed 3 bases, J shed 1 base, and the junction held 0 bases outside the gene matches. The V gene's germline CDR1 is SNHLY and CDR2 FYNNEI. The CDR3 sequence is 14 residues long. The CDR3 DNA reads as TGTGCCAGCAGTGAGACAGGGGGGAACACTGAAGCTTTCTTT. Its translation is CASSETGGNTEAFF.

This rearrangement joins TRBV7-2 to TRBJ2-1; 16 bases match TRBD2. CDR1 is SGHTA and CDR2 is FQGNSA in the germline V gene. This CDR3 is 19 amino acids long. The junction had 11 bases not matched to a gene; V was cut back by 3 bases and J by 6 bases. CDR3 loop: CASSFLSQGLAGGLNEQFF. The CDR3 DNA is TGTGCCAGCAGCTTTCTTAGTCAGGGACTAGCGGGAGGGCTCAATGAGCAGTTCTTC.

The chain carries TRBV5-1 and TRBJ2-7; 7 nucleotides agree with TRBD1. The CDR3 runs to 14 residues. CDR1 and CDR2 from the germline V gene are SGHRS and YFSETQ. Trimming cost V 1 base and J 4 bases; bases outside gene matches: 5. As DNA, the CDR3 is TGCGCCAGCAGCTTGCAGGGGGAGAGGTACGAGCAGTACTTC. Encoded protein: CASSLQGERYEQYF.

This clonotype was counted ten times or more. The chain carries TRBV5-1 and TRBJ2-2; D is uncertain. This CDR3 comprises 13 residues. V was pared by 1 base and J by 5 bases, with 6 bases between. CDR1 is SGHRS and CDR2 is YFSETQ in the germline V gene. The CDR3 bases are TGCGCCAGCAGCTTGTTCGGGACCGGGGAGCTGTTTTTT. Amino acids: CASSLFGTGELFF.